This T cell receptor beta chain was sequenced for a study of OX40 agonist ivuxolimab in advanced cancers. The CDR3 has 14 amino acids. Germline loops: CDR1 LGHNA, CDR2 YSLEER. V dropped 0 bases and J dropped 5 bases, with 10 bases sitting between them. TCRdb's copy holds only in-frame clones and misses some; the assay was immunoSEQ multiplex PCR. The sample lists tens of thousands of clones; roughly 89% were seen once. This material consisted of CD4+ or CD8+ T cells sorted from blood, taken in a trial of the OX40 agonist ivuxolimab. The chain carries TRBV4-3 and TRBJ2-5, with D unresolved. This receptor was obtained from an adult with an advanced solid tumor such as melanoma, head and neck, liver or kidney cancer. Here the CDR3 reads CASSQDGREETQYF. CDR3 nucleotide sequence: TGCGCCAGCAGCCAAGACGGACGTGAGGAGACCCAGTACTTC.